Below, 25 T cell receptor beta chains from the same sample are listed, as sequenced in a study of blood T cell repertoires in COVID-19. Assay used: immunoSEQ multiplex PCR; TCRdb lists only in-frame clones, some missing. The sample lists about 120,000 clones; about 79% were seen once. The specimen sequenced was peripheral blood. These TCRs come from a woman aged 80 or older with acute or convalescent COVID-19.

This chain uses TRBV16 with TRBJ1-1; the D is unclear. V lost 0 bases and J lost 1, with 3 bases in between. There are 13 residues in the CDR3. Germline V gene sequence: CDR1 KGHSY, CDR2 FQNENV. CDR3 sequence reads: CASSQSRNTEAFF. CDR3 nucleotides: TGTGCCAGCAGCCAATCCAGGAACACTGAAGCTTTCTTT.

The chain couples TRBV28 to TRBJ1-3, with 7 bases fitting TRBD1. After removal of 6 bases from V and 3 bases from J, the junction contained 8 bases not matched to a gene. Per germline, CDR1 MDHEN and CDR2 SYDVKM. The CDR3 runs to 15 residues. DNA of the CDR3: TGTGCCAGCAGACGTCAGGGGGTGGGTGGAAACACCATATATTTT. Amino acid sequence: CASRRQGVGGNTIYF.

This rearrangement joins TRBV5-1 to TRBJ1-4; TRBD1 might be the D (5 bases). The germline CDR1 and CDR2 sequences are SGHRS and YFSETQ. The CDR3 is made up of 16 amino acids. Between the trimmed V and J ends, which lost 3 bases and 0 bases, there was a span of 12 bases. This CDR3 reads CASSSGRTTTNEKLFF. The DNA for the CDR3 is TGCGCCAGCAGCTCCGGACGGACAACAACTAATGAAAAACTGTTTTTT.

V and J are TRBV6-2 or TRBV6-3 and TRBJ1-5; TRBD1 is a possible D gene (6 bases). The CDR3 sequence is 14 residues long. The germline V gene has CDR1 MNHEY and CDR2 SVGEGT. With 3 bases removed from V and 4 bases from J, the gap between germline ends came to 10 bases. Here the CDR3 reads CASSYPGTNQPQHF. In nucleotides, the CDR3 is TGTGCCAGCAGTTATCCCGGGACAAATCAGCCCCAGCATTTT.

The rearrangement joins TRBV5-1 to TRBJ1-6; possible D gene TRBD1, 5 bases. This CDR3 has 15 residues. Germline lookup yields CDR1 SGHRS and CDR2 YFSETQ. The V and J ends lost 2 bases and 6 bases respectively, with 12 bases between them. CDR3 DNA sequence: TGCGCCAGCAGCTTAGGGCAGGGCTCTAATTCACCCCTCCACTTT. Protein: CASSLGQGSNSPLHF.

As DNA, the CDR3 is TGTGCCATCAGGAGCGGGAGCTCCTACAATGAGCAGTTCTTC. Translating gives CAIRSGSSYNEQFF. The chain uses TRBV10-3 and TRBJ2-1, with 8 bases aligning to TRBD2. CDR1 is ENHRY, CDR2 SYGVKD, per germline. Trimming cost V 6 bases and J 0 bases; bases outside gene matches: 1. The CDR3 covers 14 residues.

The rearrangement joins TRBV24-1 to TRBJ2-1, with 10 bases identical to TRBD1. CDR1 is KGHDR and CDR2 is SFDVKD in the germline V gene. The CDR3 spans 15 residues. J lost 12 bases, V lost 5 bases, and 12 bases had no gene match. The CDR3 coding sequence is TGTGCCACCAGTGCGAGGACAGGGGGGATCCGGGGGCAGTTCTTC. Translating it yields CATSARTGGIRGQFF.

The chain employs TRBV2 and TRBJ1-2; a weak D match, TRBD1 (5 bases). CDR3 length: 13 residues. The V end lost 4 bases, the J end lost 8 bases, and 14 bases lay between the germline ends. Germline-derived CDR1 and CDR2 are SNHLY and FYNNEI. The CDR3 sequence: CASSAIAGGGYTF. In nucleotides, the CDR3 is TGTGCCAGCAGTGCTATCGCGGGGGGAGGCTACACCTTC.

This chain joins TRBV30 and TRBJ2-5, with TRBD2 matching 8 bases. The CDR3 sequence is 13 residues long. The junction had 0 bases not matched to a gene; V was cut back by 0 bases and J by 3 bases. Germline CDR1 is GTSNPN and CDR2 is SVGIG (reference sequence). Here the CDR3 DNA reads TGTGCCTGGAGTGTACTAGCGGAAGAGACCCAGTACTTC. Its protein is CAWSVLAEETQYF.

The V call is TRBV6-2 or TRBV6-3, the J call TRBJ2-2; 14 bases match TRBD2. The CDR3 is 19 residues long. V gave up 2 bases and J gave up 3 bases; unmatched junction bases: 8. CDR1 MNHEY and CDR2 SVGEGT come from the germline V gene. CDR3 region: CASSYRLAGGPRDTGELFF. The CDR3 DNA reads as TGTGCCAGCAGTTACCGACTAGCGGGGGGGCCTAGGGACACCGGGGAGCTGTTTTTT.

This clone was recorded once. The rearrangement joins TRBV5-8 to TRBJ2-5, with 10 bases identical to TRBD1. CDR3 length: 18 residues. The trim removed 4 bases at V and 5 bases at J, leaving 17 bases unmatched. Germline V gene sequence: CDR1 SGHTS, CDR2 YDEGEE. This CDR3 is CASSPRRTGGDYGETQYF. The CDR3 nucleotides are TGTGCCAGCAGCCCAAGGAGGACAGGGGGAGATTATGGGGAGACCCAGTACTTC.

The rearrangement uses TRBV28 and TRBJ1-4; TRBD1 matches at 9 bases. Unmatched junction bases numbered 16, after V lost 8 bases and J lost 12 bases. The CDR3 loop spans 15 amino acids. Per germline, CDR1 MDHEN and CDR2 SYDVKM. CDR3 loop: CASLQGASAYDQLFF. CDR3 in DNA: TGTGCCAGCTTACAGGGGGCGAGCGCTTATGATCAACTGTTTTTT.

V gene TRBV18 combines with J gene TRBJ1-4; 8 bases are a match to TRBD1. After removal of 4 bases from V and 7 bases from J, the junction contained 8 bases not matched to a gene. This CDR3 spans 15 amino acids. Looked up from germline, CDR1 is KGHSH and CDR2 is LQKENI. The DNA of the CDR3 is TGTGCCAGCTCACTCACGACAGGGGTGGGTGAAAAACTGTTTTTT. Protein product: CASSLTTGVGEKLFF.

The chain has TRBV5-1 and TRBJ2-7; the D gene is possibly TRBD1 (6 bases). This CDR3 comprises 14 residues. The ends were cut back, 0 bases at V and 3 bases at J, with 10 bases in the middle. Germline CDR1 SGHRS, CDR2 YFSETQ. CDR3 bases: TGCGCCAGCAGCTTGGATGCAGGGGTCTACGAGCAGTACTTC. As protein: CASSLDAGVYEQYF.

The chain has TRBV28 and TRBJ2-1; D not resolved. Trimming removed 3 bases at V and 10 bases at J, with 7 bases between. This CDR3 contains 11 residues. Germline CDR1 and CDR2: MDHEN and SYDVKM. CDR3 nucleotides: TGTGCCAGCAGTTTGAGTCGAGAGCAGTTCTTC. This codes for CASSLSREQFF. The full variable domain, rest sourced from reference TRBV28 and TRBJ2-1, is DVKVTQSSRYLVKRTGEKVFLECVQDMDHENMFWYRQDPGLGLRLIYFSYDVKMKEKGDIPEGYSVSREKKERFSLILESASTNQTSMYLCASSLSREQFFGPGTRLTVL.

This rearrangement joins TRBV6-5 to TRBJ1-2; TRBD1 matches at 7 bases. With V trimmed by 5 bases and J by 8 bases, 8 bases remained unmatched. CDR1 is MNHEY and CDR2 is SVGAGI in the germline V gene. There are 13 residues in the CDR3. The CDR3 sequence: CASSNGQVGGYTF. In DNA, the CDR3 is TGTGCCAGCAGTAACGGACAGGTCGGCGGCTACACCTTC.

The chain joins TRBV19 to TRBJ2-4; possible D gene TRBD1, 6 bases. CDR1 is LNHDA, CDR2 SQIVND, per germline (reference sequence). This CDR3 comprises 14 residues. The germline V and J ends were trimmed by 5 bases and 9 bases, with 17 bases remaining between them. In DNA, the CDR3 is TGTGCCAGTAGTTCCAACAGGGTCCATGGCATTCAGTACTTC. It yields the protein CASSSNRVHGIQYF.

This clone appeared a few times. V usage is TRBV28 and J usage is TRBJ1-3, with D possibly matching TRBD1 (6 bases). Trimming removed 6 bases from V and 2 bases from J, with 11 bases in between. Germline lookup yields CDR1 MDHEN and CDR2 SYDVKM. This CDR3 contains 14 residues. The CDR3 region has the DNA TGTGCCAGCAGCTCGACAGGAACTGGAAACACCATATATTTT. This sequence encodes CASSSTGTGNTIYF.

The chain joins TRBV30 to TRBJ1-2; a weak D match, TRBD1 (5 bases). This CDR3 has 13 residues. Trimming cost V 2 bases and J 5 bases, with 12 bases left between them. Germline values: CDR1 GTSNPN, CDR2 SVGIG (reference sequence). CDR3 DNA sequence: TGTGCCTGGAGTTCCCAGGGAAGGTATGGCTACACCTTC. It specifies CAWSSQGRYGYTF.

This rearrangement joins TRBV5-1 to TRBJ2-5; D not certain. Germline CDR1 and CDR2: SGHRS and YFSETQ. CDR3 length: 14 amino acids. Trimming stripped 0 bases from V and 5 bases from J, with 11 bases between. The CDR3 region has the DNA TGCGCCAGCAGCTTGGAGATAGCCCCGGAGACCCAGTACTTC. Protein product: CASSLEIAPETQYF.

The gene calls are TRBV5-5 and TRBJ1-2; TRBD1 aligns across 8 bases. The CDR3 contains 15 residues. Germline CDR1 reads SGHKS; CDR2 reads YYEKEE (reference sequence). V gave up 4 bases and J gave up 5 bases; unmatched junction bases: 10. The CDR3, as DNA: TGTGCCAGCAGCCAAACCGGGACAGGCCTATATGGCTACACCTTC. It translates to CASSQTGTGLYGYTF.

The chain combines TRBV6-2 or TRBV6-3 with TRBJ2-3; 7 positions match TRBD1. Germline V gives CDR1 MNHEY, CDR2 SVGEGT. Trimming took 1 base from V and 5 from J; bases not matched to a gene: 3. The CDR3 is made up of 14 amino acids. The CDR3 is CASSYYRGVDTQYF. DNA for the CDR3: TGTGCCAGCAGTTACTACAGGGGAGTAGATACGCAGTATTTT.

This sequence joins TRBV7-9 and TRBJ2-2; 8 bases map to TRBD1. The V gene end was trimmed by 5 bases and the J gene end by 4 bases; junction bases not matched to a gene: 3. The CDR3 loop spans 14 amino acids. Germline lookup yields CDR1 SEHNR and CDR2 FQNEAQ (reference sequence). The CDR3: CASSQGAITGELFF. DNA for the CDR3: TGTGCCAGCAGCCAGGGGGCGATCACCGGGGAGCTGTTTTTT.

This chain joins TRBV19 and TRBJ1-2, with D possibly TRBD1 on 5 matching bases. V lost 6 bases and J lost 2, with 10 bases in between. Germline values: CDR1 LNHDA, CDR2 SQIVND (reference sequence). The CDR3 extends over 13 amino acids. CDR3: CASRETGNYGYTF. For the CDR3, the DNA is TGTGCCAGTAGGGAAACAGGCAACTATGGCTACACCTTC.

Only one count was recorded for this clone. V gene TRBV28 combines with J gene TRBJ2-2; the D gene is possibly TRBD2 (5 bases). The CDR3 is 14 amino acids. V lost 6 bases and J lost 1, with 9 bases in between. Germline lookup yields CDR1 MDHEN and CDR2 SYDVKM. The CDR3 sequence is CASRSGWNTGELFF. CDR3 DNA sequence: TGTGCCAGCAGGTCGGGGTGGAACACCGGGGAGCTGTTTTTT. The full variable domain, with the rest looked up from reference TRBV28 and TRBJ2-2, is DVKVTQSSRYLVKRTGEKVFLECVQDMDHENMFWYRQDPGLGLRLIYFSYDVKMKEKGDIPEGYSVSREKKERFSLILESASTNQTSMYLCASRSGWNTGELFFGEGSRLTVL.